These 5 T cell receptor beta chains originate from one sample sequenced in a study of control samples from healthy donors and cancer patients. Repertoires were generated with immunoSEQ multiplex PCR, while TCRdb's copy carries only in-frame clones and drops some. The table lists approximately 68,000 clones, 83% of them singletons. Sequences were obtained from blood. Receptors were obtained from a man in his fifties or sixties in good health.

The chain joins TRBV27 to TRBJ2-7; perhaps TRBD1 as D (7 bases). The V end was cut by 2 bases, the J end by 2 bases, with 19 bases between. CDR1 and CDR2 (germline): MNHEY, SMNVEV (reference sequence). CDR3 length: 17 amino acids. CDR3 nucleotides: TGTGCCAGCAGTTTAGTGTGGGGGGCAGGGGGAACCTACGAGCAGTACTTC. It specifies CASSLVWGAGGTYEQYF.

For the CDR3, the DNA is TGTGCCAGCAGCAATGGGGGGGGCACAGATACGCAGTATTTT. It codes for CASSNGGGTDTQYF. The rearrangement joins TRBV5-4 to TRBJ2-3; 7 nucleotides line up with TRBD2. Germline assignment: CDR1 SGHNT and CDR2 YYREEE (reference sequence). This CDR3 has 14 amino acids. Losses at the gene ends were 4 bases for V and 1 base for J; bases not matched to a gene: 3. Full variable domain (outside the CDR3, taken from reference TRBV5-4 and TRBJ2-3): ETGVTQSPTHLIKTRGQQVTLRCSSQSGHNTVSWYQQALGQGPQFIFQYYREEENGRGNFPPRFSGLQFPNYSSELNVNALELDDSALYLCASSNGGGTDTQYFGPGTRLTVL.

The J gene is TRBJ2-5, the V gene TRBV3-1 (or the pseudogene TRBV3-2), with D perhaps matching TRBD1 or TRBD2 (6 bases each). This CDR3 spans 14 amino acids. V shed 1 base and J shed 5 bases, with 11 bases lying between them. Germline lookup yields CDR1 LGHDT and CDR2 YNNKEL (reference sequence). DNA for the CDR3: TGTGCCAGCAGCCAAGTAGGGGGGAAGGAGACCCAGTACTTC. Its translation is CASSQVGGKETQYF.

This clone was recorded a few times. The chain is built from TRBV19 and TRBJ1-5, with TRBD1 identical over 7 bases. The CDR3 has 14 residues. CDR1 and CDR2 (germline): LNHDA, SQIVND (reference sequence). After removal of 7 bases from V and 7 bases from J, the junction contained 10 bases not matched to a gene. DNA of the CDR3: TGTGCCAGTACCCCAAATAGGGGGCTCCAGCCCCAGCATTTT. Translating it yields CASTPNRGLQPQHF.

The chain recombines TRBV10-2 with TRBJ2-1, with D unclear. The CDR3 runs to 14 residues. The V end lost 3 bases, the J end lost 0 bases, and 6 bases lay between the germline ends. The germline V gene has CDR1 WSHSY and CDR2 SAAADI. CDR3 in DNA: TGCGCCAGCAGTGACTGGAGCTCCTACAATGAGCAGTTCTTC. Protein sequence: CASSDWSSYNEQFF.